The rows below give T cell receptor beta chains drawn from one sample of a study of regulatory T cells in long-lasting Graves disease. TCRdb independently ran MiXCR on the multiplex PCR reads; one entry per CDR3 protein. The data show about 520,000 distinct CDR3 sequences, with around 12% seen just once and 7.5% to 9% held by the top ten. These records were also assigned to another study, of T cells in Graves' hyperthyroidism and ophthalmopathy.

The sequencing here drew on peripheral blood mononuclear cells (PBMCs), taken at new diagnosis, from a patient treated with antithyroid drugs. The receptors originated from a young woman with Graves disease. Each CDR3 is given with its conserved first and last residue. Fields, in order: J gene, V gene, D gene, CDR3 protein. D genes are given only for firm matches.

j_gene: TRBJ2-7
v_gene: TRBV5-1
d_gene: .
CDR3aa: CASSPWAYGRGYEQYF

j_gene: TRBJ2-1
v_gene: TRBV19
d_gene: TRBD2
CDR3aa: CASSPQGLAGYNEQFF

j_gene: TRBJ1-5
v_gene: TRBV4-3
d_gene: .
CDR3aa: CASSQDRLPVLPQHF

j_gene: TRBJ1-6
v_gene: TRBV19
d_gene: TRBD1
CDR3aa: CASRTAGGGDSPLHF

j_gene: TRBJ1-1
v_gene: TRBV6-2/TRBV6-3
d_gene: .
CDR3aa: CASSLYFNTEAFF

j_gene: TRBJ2-1
v_gene: TRBV7-2
d_gene: .
CDR3aa: CASSGGGGRYEQFF

j_gene: TRBJ1-1
v_gene: TRBV7-9
d_gene: TRBD1
CDR3aa: CASSGRDRVTEAFF

j_gene: TRBJ1-2
v_gene: TRBV9
d_gene: .
CDR3aa: CASSLASSPLDYGYTF

j_gene: TRBJ2-1
v_gene: TRBV2
d_gene: .
CDR3aa: CASLGLSSSYNEQFF

j_gene: TRBJ2-1
v_gene: TRBV4-2
d_gene: TRBD2
CDR3aa: CASSQDPVWLAGGKYNEQFF

j_gene: TRBJ1-5
v_gene: TRBV6-2/TRBV6-3
d_gene: .
CDR3aa: CASSSRDQPQHF

j_gene: TRBJ1-5
v_gene: TRBV28
d_gene: TRBD1
CDR3aa: CASSLFRTGVGRQPQHF

j_gene: TRBJ1-3
v_gene: TRBV18
d_gene: .
CDR3aa: CASSFRNTIYF

j_gene: TRBJ2-1
v_gene: TRBV3-1
d_gene: TRBD2
CDR3aa: CASSQDRGGDINEQFF

j_gene: TRBJ2-5
v_gene: TRBV28
d_gene: .
CDR3aa: CASSFGRGTGVEETQYF

j_gene: TRBJ2-5
v_gene: TRBV20-1
d_gene: TRBD2
CDR3aa: CSARLAGGSQYF

j_gene: TRBJ1-2
v_gene: TRBV12-3/TRBV12-4
d_gene: .
CDR3aa: CASSAPGTGGYTF

j_gene: TRBJ2-3
v_gene: TRBV19
d_gene: .
CDR3aa: CASSIAPNTDTQYF

j_gene: TRBJ2-5
v_gene: TRBV28
d_gene: .
CDR3aa: CASSEEGVGRETQYF

j_gene: TRBJ2-7
v_gene: TRBV10-2
d_gene: .
CDR3aa: CASGQPYEQYF

j_gene: TRBJ1-2
v_gene: TRBV6-1
d_gene: TRBD1
CDR3aa: CASTRDRALYGYTF

j_gene: TRBJ1-5
v_gene: TRBV19
d_gene: .
CDR3aa: CASSIGGGLSNQPQHF

j_gene: TRBJ2-1
v_gene: TRBV11-2
d_gene: TRBD2
CDR3aa: CASSLDWGGNEQFF

j_gene: TRBJ1-1
v_gene: TRBV7-9
d_gene: TRBD1
CDR3aa: CASSHSFGQGKNTEAFF

j_gene: TRBJ1-1
v_gene: TRBV28
d_gene: .
CDR3aa: CASSFVRAHTEAFF

j_gene: TRBJ2-5
v_gene: TRBV6-1
d_gene: .
CDR3aa: CASSQTETQYF

j_gene: TRBJ2-1
v_gene: TRBV7-9
d_gene: .
CDR3aa: CASSASGTDNEQFF

j_gene: TRBJ1-5
v_gene: TRBV27
d_gene: TRBD1
CDR3aa: CASSFRGHQPQHF

j_gene: TRBJ1-2
v_gene: TRBV4-1
d_gene: TRBD1
CDR3aa: CASSQENRGRSGYTF

j_gene: TRBJ2-1
v_gene: TRBV7-9
d_gene: TRBD2
CDR3aa: CASSLVVVTSGSPNEQFF

j_gene: TRBJ1-1
v_gene: TRBV2
d_gene: TRBD1
CDR3aa: CATFATGAVLNTEAFF

j_gene: TRBJ1-4
v_gene: TRBV19
d_gene: TRBD1
CDR3aa: CASRRTGVTSEKLFF

j_gene: TRBJ1-1
v_gene: TRBV27
d_gene: TRBD1
CDR3aa: CASSLLGQGYTEAFF

j_gene: TRBJ2-4
v_gene: TRBV2
d_gene: .
CDR3aa: CASSERFWNIQYF

j_gene: TRBJ2-3
v_gene: TRBV27
d_gene: .
CDR3aa: CASSLNSAGHSNTQYF

j_gene: TRBJ2-7
v_gene: TRBV7-9
d_gene: .
CDR3aa: CASSSRRESYEQYF

j_gene: TRBJ2-1
v_gene: TRBV10-3
d_gene: TRBD2
CDR3aa: CAISELASGSGSYNEQFF

j_gene: TRBJ1-1
v_gene: TRBV6-1
d_gene: .
CDR3aa: CASSEIGLNTEAFF

j_gene: TRBJ1-2
v_gene: TRBV19
d_gene: TRBD1
CDR3aa: CASSITPRTGATYYTF

j_gene: TRBJ2-1
v_gene: TRBV6-5
d_gene: .
CDR3aa: CASSFIEPYNEQFF

j_gene: TRBJ1-1
v_gene: TRBV5-6
d_gene: .
CDR3aa: CASSPTMNTEAFF

j_gene: TRBJ1-4
v_gene: TRBV12-3/TRBV12-4
d_gene: .
CDR3aa: CASSVFGPNEKLFF

j_gene: TRBJ2-1
v_gene: TRBV6-1
d_gene: .
CDR3aa: CASSDYPGEQFF